This TCR beta chain was obtained from a study of identical twins. Study-level results: Insertions were reduced in abundant cord blood beta clonotypes but not in memory repertoires.

This clonotype was seen more than once but under ten times. The antigen remains undetermined. A universal primer site was added by template switching, and unique molecular identifiers were carried by the cDNA. TCRdb re-analysed the 5' RACE reads in MiXCR, keeping a single row per CDR3 protein. The data show some 710,000 distinct CDR3 sequences, over 5% seen once. The germline V gene has CDR1 SGDLS and CDR2 YYNGEE. CDR3 size: 15 residues. Trimming pared 4 bases from V and 1 base from J, leaving 13 bases between. What was sequenced was naive T cells sorted from blood. The chain employs TRBV9 and TRBJ2-3, with a weak D call TRBD2 (6 bases). The receptor was isolated from a man aged 18 to 30 in good health. The CDR3 loop reads CASSQWGGGTDTQYF. CDR3 coding DNA: TGTGCCAGCAGCCAGTGGGGAGGAGGCACAGATACGCAGTATTTT.